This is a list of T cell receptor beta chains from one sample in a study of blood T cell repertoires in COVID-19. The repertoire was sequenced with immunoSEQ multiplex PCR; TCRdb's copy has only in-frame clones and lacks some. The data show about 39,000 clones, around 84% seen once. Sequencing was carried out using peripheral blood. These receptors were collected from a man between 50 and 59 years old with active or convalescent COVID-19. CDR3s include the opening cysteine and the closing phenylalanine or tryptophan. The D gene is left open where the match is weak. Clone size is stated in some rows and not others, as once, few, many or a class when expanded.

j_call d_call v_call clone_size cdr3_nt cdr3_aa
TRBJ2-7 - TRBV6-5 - TGTGCCAGCAGTTACTCGCCACAGGGCGACTCCTACGAGCAGTACTTC CASSYSPQGDSYEQYF
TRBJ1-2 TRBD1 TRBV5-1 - TGCGCCAGCAGCCCTAGGACAGGGAACTATGGCTACACCTTC CASSPRTGNYGYTF
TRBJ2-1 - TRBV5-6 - TGTGCCAGCAGCTTGGGGGCGGGTTGGGGCAATGAGCAGTTCTTC CASSLGAGWGNEQFF
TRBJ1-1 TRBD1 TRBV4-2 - TGTGCCAGCAGCCAAGAGCCGGCAGGGGGGAGCACTGAAGCTTTCTTT CASSQEPAGGSTEAFF
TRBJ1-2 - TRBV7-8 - TGTGCCAGCAGCCCGACAGACTATGGCTACACCTTC CASSPTDYGYTF
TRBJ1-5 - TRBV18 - TGTGCCAGCTCACCACGGCAGGGTAAGGATCAGCCCCAGCATTTT CASSPRQGKDQPQHF
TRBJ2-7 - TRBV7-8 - TGTGCCAGCAGCTTACGAGCGGATTATCCCTACGAGCAGTACTTC CASSLRADYPYEQYF
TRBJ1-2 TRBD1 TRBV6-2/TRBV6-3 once TGTGCCAGCAGTTCAGAGGGGGCGATACGTGGCTACACCTTC CASSSEGAIRGYTF
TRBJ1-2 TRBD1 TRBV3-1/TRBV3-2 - TGTGCCAGCAGCCCAGCCGGGACAGGGAAAGGTGGCTACACCTTC CASSPAGTGKGGYTF
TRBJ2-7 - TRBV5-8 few TGTGCCAGCAGCCCGGACAGACGCTACGAGCAGTACTTC CASSPDRRYEQYF
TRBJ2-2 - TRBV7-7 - TGTGCCAGTTCCCGAACAGGTCAGAACACCGGGGAGCTGTTTTTT CASSRTGQNTGELFF
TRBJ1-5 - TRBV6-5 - TGTGCCAGCAGTTATGTGGCAGATAGCAATCAGCCCCAGCATTTT CASSYVADSNQPQHF
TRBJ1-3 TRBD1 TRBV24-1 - TGTGCCGGGGGGGACAGGGCCTGTGGAAACACCATATATTTT CAGGDRACGNTIYF
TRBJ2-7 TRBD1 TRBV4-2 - TGTGCCAGCAGCCCCGGGACAGACCATTACGAGCAGTACTTC CASSPGTDHYEQYF
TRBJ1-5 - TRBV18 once TGTGCCAGCTCACCGGGACAAGGCCCCCGGCAGCCCCAGCATTTT CASSPGQGPRQPQHF
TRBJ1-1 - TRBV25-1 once TGTGCCAGCAGTCCCCGCGTTAACACTGAAGCTTTCTTT CASSPRVNTEAFF
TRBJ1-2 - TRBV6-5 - TGTGCCAGCAGGGTCGGAGTTAACTATGGCTACACCTTC CASRVGVNYGYTF
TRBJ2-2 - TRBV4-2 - TGTGCCAGCAGCCACCTAAGGCAGGGTATGGCCGGGGAGCTGTTTTTT CASSHLRQGMAGELFF
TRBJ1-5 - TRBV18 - TGTGCCAGCTCACACCGACAGTCAGGTCAGCCCCAGCATTTT CASSHRQSGQPQHF
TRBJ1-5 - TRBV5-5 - TGTGCCAGCAGCTTGGACAGCCCCGACGACCCCCAGCATTTT CASSLDSPDDPQHF
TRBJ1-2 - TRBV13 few TGTGCCAGCAGCTTAGGCCTCGGGGGCTACACCTTC CASSLGLGGYTF
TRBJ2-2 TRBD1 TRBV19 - TGTGCCAGTAGTAAAAGTCCCGGGACAGGGACCACCGGGGAGCTGTTTTTT CASSKSPGTGTTGELFF
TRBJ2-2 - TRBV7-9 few TGTGCCAGCAGCAGGGGGGGAGGGACCCGTCGGACCGGGGAGCTGTTTTTT CASSRGGGTRRTGELFF
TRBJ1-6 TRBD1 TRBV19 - TGTGCCAGTACCCTGGGACAGAAAAATAATTCACCCCTCCACTTT CASTLGQKNNSPLHF
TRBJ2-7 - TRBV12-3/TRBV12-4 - TGTGCCAGCAGTTACCGGGACATCTACGAGCAGTACTTC CASSYRDIYEQYF
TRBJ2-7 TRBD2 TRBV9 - TGTGCCAGCAGCGAAAGCGGGGGGGCTGGGGAGCAGTACTTC CASSESGGAGEQYF
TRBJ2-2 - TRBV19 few TGTGCCAGTAGTAAACAGGGTGGGGACACCGGGGAGCTGTTTTTT CASSKQGGDTGELFF
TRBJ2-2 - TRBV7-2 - TGTGCCAGCAGCCGCGCGGACAGTAACACCGGGGAGCTGTTTTTT CASSRADSNTGELFF
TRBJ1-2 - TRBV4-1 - TGCGCCAGCAGCCAAGTCGATATGGTGGGACAAAATTCCAACTATGGCTACACCTTC CASSQVDMVGQNSNYGYTF
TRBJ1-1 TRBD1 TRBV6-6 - TGTGCCAGCAGTTACTCGACAGGGACCGGGACTGAAGCTTTCTTT CASSYSTGTGTEAFF
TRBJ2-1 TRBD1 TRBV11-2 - TGTGCCAGCAGCCCTGGCGACAGGGTCGTCTACAATGAGCAGTTCTTC CASSPGDRVVYNEQFF
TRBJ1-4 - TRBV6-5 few TGTGCCAGCAGTTACTCAAGCTCTAGAGGGGAAAAACTGTTTTTT CASSYSSSRGEKLFF
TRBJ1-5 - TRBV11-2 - TGTGCCAGCAGCTTAGGGCTGAGCAATCAGCCCCAGCATTTT CASSLGLSNQPQHF